The T cell receptor (beta chain) under discussion was sequenced for a study of identical twins. Whole-study results and caveats: The abundant beta clonotypes from cord blood had fewer insertions, and memory repertoires had none of this.

A universal primer binding site was introduced by template switching. The final cDNA contained unique molecular identifiers. One entry per CDR3 protein results from TCRdb running MiXCR on the 5' RACE reads. The sample has around 20,000 distinct CDR3 sequences; about two thirds are singletons. The CDR3 runs to 14 residues. Trimming removed 2 bases at V and 0 bases at J, with 6 bases between. Germline lookup yields CDR1 MNHEY and CDR2 SVGEGT. Comment on this clonotype: Its specificity is not known.

This receptor was taken from a woman between 18 and 29 years old in good health. This table probably holds off-target reads from a library built for another chain. J is TRBJ2-3 and V is TRBV6-2 or TRBV6-3; D not resolved. Material for sequencing was memory (CD45RO+) T cells sorted from blood. As DNA, the CDR3 is TGTGCCAGCAGTTACGGACCTAGCACAGATACGCAGTATTTT. It specifies CASSYGPSTDTQYF.